One sample yielded the 18 T cell receptor beta chains listed below, sequenced in a study of blood T cell repertoires in COVID-19. TCRdb's table, derived via immunoSEQ multiplex PCR, lists solely in-frame clones and lacks some. Of a few hundred thousand clones in the sample, just over 85% are singletons; the top ten hold approximately 4.8%. The sequenced sample was peripheral blood. The source is a man over 45 with acute or convalescent COVID-19.

The chain carries TRBV14 and TRBJ2-7; 9 bases are shared with TRBD1. The ends lost 5 bases at V and 7 bases at J; junction bases unmatched: 9. The length of the CDR3 is 14 residues. The V gene's germline CDR1 is SGHDN and CDR2 FVKESK. This CDR3 is CASSYGTGYGEQYF. For the CDR3, the DNA is TGTGCCAGCAGCTACGGGACAGGGTATGGGGAGCAGTACTTC.

The rearrangement links TRBV5-1 to TRBJ1-2; a weak D match, TRBD1 (5 bases). V was pared by 0 bases and J by 5 bases, with 14 bases between. Germline V gene data show CDR1 as SGHRS and CDR2 as YFSETQ. The CDR3 runs 15 residues. As DNA, the CDR3 is TGCGCCAGCAGCTTGGCGGACCCCGGGGGGTATGGCTACACCTTC. This translates into CASSLADPGGYGYTF.

The chain is built from TRBV6-5 and TRBJ1-2; D is unclear. This CDR3 contains 14 residues. Trimming left V 5 bases short and J 4 bases short, with 14 bases between. Looked up from germline, CDR1 is MNHEY and CDR2 is SVGAGI. CDR3: CASSTDSVGYGYTF. The CDR3 DNA is TGTGCCAGCAGTACTGACTCGGTGGGCTATGGCTACACCTTC.

The rearrangement joins TRBV6-2 or TRBV6-3 to TRBJ1-3, with D unclear. The CDR3 spans 13 residues. The V gene lost 4 bases and the J gene lost 0 bases, with 4 bases spanning the gap. Germline V gene data show CDR1 as MNHEY and CDR2 as SVGEGT. CDR3 nucleotides: TGTGCCAGCAGTTGGCCCTCTGGAAACACCATATATTTT. Translated, it gives CASSWPSGNTIYF.

The chain carries TRBV21-1 and TRBJ2-7; TRBD2 is the table's D call, not checked against the DNA. TRBV21-1 is flagged as a pseudogene. CDR3 size: 19 residues. CDR3 bases: TGTGCCAGCAGCAAAGCGCTTTCGGCTAGCGGGGGGGTGCCCTACGAGCAGTACTTC. It specifies CASSKALSASGGVPYEQYF.

J is TRBJ1-2 and V is TRBV5-1; D remains unclear. Germline V gene data show CDR1 as SGHRS and CDR2 as YFSETQ. Trimming took 0 bases from V and 3 from J, leaving 6 bases between them. CDR3 length: 13 amino acids. The CDR3 DNA follows: TGCGCCAGCAGCTTGGTGGAGCACTATGGCTACACCTTC. This sequence encodes CASSLVEHYGYTF.

The chain is built from TRBV6-5 and TRBJ2-7; TRBD1 aligns across 8 bases. The CDR3 has 15 amino acids. Germline V gene lookup returns CDR1 MNHEY and CDR2 SVGAGI. With 6 bases clipped from V and 2 bases from J, the junction kept 9 bases outside the gene matches. The DNA for the CDR3 is TGTGCCAGCAGCCTCGGACAGGGAATGGCCTACGAGCAGTACTTC. Encoded protein: CASSLGQGMAYEQYF.

This rearrangement joins TRBV5-8 to TRBJ2-5; possible D gene TRBD2, 7 bases. There are 14 residues in the CDR3. V was cut by 5 bases and J by 7 bases, with 18 bases left in between. Germline loops: CDR1 SGHTS, CDR2 YDEGEE. The CDR3 reads CASRGRARGGTQYF. In DNA, the CDR3 is TGTGCCAGCAGAGGGAGGGCACGAGGGGGGACCCAGTACTTC.

The chain uses TRBV20-1 and TRBJ2-5, with TRBD2 matching 9 bases. V gave up 3 bases and J gave up 7 bases; unmatched junction bases: 9. This CDR3 has 14 residues. Germline CDR1 DFQATT, CDR2 SNEGSKA (reference sequence). CDR3 bases: TGCAGTGCTAGTGATAGCGGGGGATCAGGGACCCAGTACTTC. Its translation: CSASDSGGSGTQYF.

The rearrangement joins TRBV9 to TRBJ2-7, with D unclear. This CDR3 is 14 amino acids long. The germline gives CDR1 SGDLS, CDR2 YYNGEE. The V end was cut by 0 bases, the J end by 0 bases, with 7 bases between. CDR3 residues: CASSVAISSYEQYF. DNA for the CDR3: TGTGCCAGCAGCGTAGCGATCAGCTCCTACGAGCAGTACTTC. The variable domain in full, with the rest retrieved from reference TRBV9 and TRBJ2-7, is DSGVTQTPKHLITATGQRVTLRCSPRSGDLSVYWYQQSLDQGLQFLIQYYNGEERAKGNILERFSAQQFPDLHSELNLSSLELGDSALYFCASSVAISSYEQYFGPGTRLTVT.

The rearrangement joins TRBV6-1 to TRBJ1-3; possible D gene TRBD1, 6 bases. Germline V gene data show CDR1 as MNHNS and CDR2 as SASEGT. The CDR3 consists of 16 residues. Trimming shortened V by 2 bases and J by 0 bases, and 11 bases separated the two germline ends. DNA for the CDR3: TGTGCCAGCAGTGAAACGACAGGAGCCTCTGGAAACACCATATATTTT. This codes for CASSETTGASGNTIYF.

The gene calls are TRBV4-1 and TRBJ1-3; no clear D. V dropped 1 base and J dropped 0 bases, with 7 bases sitting between them. The CDR3 loop spans 15 amino acids. In germline, CDR1 is MGHRA, CDR2 YSYEKL. The CDR3 loop is CASSQVPLSGNTIYF. The CDR3 nucleotides read TGCGCCAGCAGCCAAGTTCCCCTCTCTGGAAACACCATATATTTT.

The genes are TRBV27 and TRBJ2-1, with D possibly TRBD1 on 6 matching bases. The V gene lost 4 bases and the J gene lost 3 bases, with 10 bases spanning the gap. There are 14 residues in the CDR3. Germline V gives CDR1 MNHEY, CDR2 SMNVEV (reference sequence). The CDR3 loop is CASSSEQGYNEQFF. The CDR3 DNA reads TGTGCCAGCAGTTCCGAACAGGGCTACAATGAGCAGTTCTTC.

The chain uses TRBV11-1 and TRBJ2-7, with D possibly being TRBD1 (6 bases). In germline, CDR1 is SGHAT, CDR2 FQDESV (reference sequence). The CDR3 runs to 15 residues. Trimming took off 4 bases at V and 9 bases at J, with 22 bases between the two ends. CDR3: CASSSLGQGRGVQYF. For the CDR3, the DNA is TGTGCCAGCAGCTCTTTAGGTCAGGGGCGAGGCGTGCAGTACTTC. The entire variable domain, with the rest obtained from reference TRBV11-1 and TRBJ2-7, is as follows: EAEVAQSPRYKITEKSQAVAFWCDPISGHATLYWYRQILGQGPELLVQFQDESVVDDSQLPKDRFSAERLKGVDSTLKIQPAELGDSAMYLCASSSLGQGRGVQYFGPGTRLTVT.

V usage is TRBV27 and J usage is TRBJ2-1; 11 positions agree with TRBD2. Trimming cost V 8 bases and J 2 bases; bases outside gene matches: 5. Germline CDR1 is MNHEY and CDR2 is SMNVEV (reference sequence). This CDR3 region has 15 residues. The CDR3 here is CASGGLAGTYNEQFF. DNA for the CDR3: TGTGCCAGCGGCGGACTAGCGGGTACCTACAATGAGCAGTTCTTC.

This rearrangement joins TRBV15 to TRBJ1-4; perhaps TRBD1 as D (6 bases). Looked up from germline, CDR1 is LNHNV and CDR2 is YYDKDF (reference sequence). This CDR3 has 14 residues. With 3 bases removed from V and 7 bases from J, the gap between germline ends came to 12 bases. The CDR3 loop reads CATSSGTRSEKLFF. The CDR3 DNA sequence: TGTGCCACCAGCAGCGGGACAAGGAGTGAAAAACTGTTTTTT.

The V gene is TRBV12-3 or TRBV12-4, the J gene TRBJ1-3, with no clear D. Trimming took 6 bases from V and 0 from J, leaving 6 bases between them. The CDR3 runs to 13 residues. The CDR3 is CASSPSSGNTIYF. In DNA, the CDR3 is TGTGCCAGCAGCCCGAGCTCTGGAAACACCATATATTTT.

The chain is built from TRBV25-1 and TRBJ2-3, with 7 positions matching TRBD2. The trim removed 2 bases at V and 4 bases at J, leaving 3 bases unmatched. The CDR3 has 14 residues. The germline V gene encodes CDR1 MGHDK and CDR2 SYGVNS. CDR3 protein: CASSEGGRADTQYF. The CDR3 DNA is TGTGCCAGCAGTGAAGGGGGGAGGGCAGATACGCAGTATTTT. The complete variable domain, with remaining parts taken from reference TRBV25-1 and TRBJ2-3, reads EADIYQTPRYLVIGTGKKITLECSQTMGHDKMYWYQQDPGMELHLIHYSYGVNSTEKGDLSSESTVSRIRTEHFPLTLESARPSHTSQYLCASSEGGRADTQYFGPGTRLTVL.